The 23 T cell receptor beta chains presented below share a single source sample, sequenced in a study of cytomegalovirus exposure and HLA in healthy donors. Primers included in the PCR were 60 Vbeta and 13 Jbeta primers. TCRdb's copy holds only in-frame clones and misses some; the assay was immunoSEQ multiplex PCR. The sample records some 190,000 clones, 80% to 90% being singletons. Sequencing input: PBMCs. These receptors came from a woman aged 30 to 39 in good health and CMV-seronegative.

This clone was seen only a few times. As DNA, the CDR3 is TGTGCCAGCAGTAAGGGAGGCAGCTCCTACGAGCAGTACTTC. Translation gives CASSKGGSSYEQYF. This chain uses TRBV11-3 with TRBJ2-7; TRBD2 might be the D (6 bases). Germline assignment: CDR1 SGHNT and CDR2 YENEEA. With 6 bases removed from V and 0 bases from J, the gap between germline ends came to 12 bases. The CDR3 has 14 residues.

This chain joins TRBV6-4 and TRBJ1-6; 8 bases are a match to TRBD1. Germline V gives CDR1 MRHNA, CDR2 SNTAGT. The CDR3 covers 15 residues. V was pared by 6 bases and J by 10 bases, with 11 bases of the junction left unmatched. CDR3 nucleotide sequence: TGTGCCAGCAGACGGGACAGGCCCTTTGAGTCACCCCTCCACTTT. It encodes CASRRDRPFESPLHF.

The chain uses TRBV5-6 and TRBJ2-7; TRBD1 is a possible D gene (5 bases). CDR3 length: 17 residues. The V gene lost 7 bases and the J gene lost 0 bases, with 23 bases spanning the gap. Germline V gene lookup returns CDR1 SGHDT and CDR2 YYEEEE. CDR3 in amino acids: CASRETVTNRLSYEQYF. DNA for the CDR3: TGTGCCAGCCGAGAGACAGTGACGAACCGACTCTCCTACGAGCAGTACTTC.

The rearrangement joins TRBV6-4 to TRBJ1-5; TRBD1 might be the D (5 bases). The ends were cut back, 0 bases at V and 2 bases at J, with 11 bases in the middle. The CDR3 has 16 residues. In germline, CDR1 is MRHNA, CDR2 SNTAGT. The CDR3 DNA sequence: TGTGCCAGCAGTGACTCGAGTAGGGGCGGCAATCAGCCCCAGCATTTT. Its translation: CASSDSSRGGNQPQHF.

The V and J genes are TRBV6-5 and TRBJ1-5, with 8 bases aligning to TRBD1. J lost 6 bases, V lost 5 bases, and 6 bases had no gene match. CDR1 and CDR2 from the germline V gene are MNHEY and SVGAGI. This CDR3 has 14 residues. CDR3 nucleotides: TGTGCCAGCAGTGCGGACAGGGATGGTCAGCCCCAGCATTTT. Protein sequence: CASSADRDGQPQHF.

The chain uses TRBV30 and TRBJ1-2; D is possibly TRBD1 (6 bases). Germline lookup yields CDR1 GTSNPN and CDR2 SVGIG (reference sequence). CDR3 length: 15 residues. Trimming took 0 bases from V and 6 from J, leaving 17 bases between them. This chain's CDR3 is CAWSVRGRGRNGYTF. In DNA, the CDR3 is TGTGCCTGGAGTGTACGAGGCAGGGGACGAAATGGCTACACCTTC.

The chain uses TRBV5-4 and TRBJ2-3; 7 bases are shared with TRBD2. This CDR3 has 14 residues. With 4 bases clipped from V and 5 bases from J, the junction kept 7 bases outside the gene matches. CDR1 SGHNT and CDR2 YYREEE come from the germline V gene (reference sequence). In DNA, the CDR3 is TGTGCCAGCAGCGACCGGGAGGCCCAAGATACGCAGTATTTT. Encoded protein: CASSDREAQDTQYF.

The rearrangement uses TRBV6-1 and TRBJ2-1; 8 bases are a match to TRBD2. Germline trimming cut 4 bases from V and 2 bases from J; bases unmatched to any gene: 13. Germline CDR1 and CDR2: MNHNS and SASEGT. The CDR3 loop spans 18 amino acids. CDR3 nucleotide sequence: TGTGCCAGCAGTGTTAATAGCGGGGACCTCCTAACCTACAATGAGCAGTTCTTC. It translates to CASSVNSGDLLTYNEQFF.

CDR3 nucleotides: TGTGCCAGCAGCCAGGGACTAGCGGCGAACAATGAGCAGTTCTTC. This translates into CASSQGLAANNEQFF. The chain has TRBV11-3 and TRBJ2-1; TRBD2 aligns across 11 bases. The CDR3 sequence is 15 residues long. Per germline, CDR1 SGHNT and CDR2 YENEEA. J gave up 5 bases and V 5 bases, and 5 bases lay outside the gene matches.

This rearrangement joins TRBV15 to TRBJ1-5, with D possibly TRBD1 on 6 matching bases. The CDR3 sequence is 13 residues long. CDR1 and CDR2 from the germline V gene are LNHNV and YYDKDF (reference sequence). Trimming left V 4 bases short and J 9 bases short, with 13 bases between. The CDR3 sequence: CATSTDRRRPQHF. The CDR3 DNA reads TGTGCCACCAGCACTGACAGGAGGCGGCCCCAGCATTTT.

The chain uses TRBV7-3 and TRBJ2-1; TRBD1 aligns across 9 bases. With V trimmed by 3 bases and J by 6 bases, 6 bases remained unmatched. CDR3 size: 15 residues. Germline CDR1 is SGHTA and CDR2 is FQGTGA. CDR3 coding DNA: TGTGCCAGCAGCTTCACGGGACAGGGCGTCAATGAGCAGTTCTTC. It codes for CASSFTGQGVNEQFF.

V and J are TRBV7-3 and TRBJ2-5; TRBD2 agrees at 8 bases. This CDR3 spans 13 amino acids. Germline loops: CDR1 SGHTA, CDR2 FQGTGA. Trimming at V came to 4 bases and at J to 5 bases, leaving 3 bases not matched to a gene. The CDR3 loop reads CASSSGTRETQYF. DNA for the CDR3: TGTGCCAGCAGCTCCGGGACTAGGGAGACCCAGTACTTC.

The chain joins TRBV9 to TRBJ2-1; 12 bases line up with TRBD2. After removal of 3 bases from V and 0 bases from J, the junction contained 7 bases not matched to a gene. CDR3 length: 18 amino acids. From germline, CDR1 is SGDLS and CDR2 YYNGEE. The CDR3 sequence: CASSGLAGDWASYNEQFF. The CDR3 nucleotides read TGTGCCAGCAGCGGACTAGCGGGAGATTGGGCCTCCTACAATGAGCAGTTCTTC.

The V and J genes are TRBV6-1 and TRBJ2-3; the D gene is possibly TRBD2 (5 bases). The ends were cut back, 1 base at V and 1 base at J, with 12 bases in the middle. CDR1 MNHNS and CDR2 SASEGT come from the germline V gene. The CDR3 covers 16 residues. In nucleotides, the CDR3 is TGTGCCAGCAGTGAAGGAGTGGGAGCAGGCACAGATACGCAGTATTTT. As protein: CASSEGVGAGTDTQYF.

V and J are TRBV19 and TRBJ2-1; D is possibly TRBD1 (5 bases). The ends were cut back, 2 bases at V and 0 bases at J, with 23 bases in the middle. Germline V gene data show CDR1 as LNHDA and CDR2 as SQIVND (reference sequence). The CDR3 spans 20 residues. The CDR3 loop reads CASSISSALTAISSYNEQFF. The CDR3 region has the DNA TGTGCCAGTAGTATATCCAGTGCGTTGACAGCTATCAGCTCCTACAATGAGCAGTTCTTC.

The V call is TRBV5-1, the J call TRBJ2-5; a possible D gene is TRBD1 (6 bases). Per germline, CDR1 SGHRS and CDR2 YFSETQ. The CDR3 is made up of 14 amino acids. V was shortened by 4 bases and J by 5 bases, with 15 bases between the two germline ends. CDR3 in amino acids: CASSNRQVVETQYF. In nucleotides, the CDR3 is TGCGCCAGCAGCAACCGACAGGTGGTTGAGACCCAGTACTTC.

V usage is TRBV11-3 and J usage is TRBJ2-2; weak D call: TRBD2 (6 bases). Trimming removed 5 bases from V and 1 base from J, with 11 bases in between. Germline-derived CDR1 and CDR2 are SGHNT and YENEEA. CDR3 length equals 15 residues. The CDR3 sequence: CASSKRAENTGELFF. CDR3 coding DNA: TGTGCCAGCAGCAAGCGGGCAGAGAACACCGGGGAGCTGTTTTTT.

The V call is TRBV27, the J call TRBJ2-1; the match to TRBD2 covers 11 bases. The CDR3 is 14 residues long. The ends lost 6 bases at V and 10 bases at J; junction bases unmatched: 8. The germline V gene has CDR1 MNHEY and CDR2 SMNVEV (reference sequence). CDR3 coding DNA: TGTGCCAGCAGCCCACTAGCGGGAGCAGGGGAGCAGTTCTTC. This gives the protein CASSPLAGAGEQFF.

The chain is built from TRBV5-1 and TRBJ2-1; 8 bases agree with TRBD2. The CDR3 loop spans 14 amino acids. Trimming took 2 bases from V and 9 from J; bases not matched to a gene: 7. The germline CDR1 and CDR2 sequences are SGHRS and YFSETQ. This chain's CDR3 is CASSFSGSRGEQFF. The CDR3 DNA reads TGCGCCAGCAGCTTCAGCGGGAGTCGTGGTGAGCAGTTCTTC. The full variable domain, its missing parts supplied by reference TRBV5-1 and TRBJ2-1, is KAGVTQTPRYLIKTRGQQVTLSCSPISGHRSVSWYQQTPGQGLQFLFEYFSETQRNKGNFPGRFSGRQFSNSRSEMNVSTLELGDSALYLCASSFSGSRGEQFFGPGTRLTVL.

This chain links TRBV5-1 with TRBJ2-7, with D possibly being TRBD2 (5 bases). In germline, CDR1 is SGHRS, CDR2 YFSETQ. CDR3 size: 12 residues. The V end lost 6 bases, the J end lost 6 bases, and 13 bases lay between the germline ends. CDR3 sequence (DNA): TGCGCCAGCACCCTGGAGGCAGGCGAGCAGTACTTC. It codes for CASTLEAGEQYF.

For the CDR3, the DNA is TGTGCCAGCAGCTTATCCGGGACAGGAGTACTCTACGAGCAGTACTTC. Encoded protein: CASSLSGTGVLYEQYF. The rearrangement joins TRBV11-2 to TRBJ2-7; 8 bases align to TRBD1. Germline V CDR1 and CDR2: SGHAT, FQNNGV. The CDR3 covers 16 residues. V gave up 2 bases and J gave up 3 bases; unmatched junction bases: 9.

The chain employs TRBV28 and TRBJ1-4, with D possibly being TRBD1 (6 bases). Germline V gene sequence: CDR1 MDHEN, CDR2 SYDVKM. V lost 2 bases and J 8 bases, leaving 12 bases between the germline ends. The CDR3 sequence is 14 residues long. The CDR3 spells CASSLGQGMEKLFF. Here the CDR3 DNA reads TGTGCCAGCAGTTTAGGTCAGGGGATGGAAAAACTGTTTTTT.

As DNA, the CDR3 is TGTGCCAGTAGTAGGCGACTAGCGGTAGATACGCAGTATTTT. Translation: CASSRRLAVDTQYF. The chain is built from TRBV19 and TRBJ2-3; 9 nucleotides align to TRBD2. Looked up from germline, CDR1 is LNHDA and CDR2 is SQIVND (reference sequence). The CDR3 consists of 14 residues. Trimming at V came to 4 bases and at J to 5 bases, leaving 4 bases not matched to a gene.